This TCR beta chain stems from a study of radiation and T cells in renal cell carcinoma. Study-wide background: Nephrectomy followed 15 Gy stereotactic body radiation by 4 weeks.

Stated time point: blood 2 weeks post-SBRT. Treatment defined: 15 Gy SBRT to primary tumor, nephrectomy 4 weeks later. The patient's renal cell carcinoma had clear cell pathology. Study-level points and caveats: In blood, top tumor clones expanded by 2 weeks, shrinking by 4.

TCRdb's table, derived via immunoSEQ multiplex PCR, lists solely in-frame clones and lacks some. The profile covers tens of thousands of clones, with 75% to 90% appearing a single time and about 28% taken by the ten largest. Note on this clone: Its matching antigen is unknown.

This CDR3 spans 15 amino acids. The germline V and J ends were trimmed by 0 bases and 3 bases, with 10 bases remaining between them. Germline CDR1 and CDR2: SGHKS and YYEKEE (reference sequence). The sequencing here drew on blood, taken from a patient whose treatment included radiotherapy and nephrectomy. This TCR derives from a woman in her seventies with renal cell carcinoma. The chain combines TRBV5-5 with TRBJ2-1; D is undetermined. The CDR3 is CASSLGVGVYNEQFF. The CDR3 DNA reads as TGTGCCAGCAGCTTGGGAGTTGGCGTCTACAATGAGCAGTTCTTC.